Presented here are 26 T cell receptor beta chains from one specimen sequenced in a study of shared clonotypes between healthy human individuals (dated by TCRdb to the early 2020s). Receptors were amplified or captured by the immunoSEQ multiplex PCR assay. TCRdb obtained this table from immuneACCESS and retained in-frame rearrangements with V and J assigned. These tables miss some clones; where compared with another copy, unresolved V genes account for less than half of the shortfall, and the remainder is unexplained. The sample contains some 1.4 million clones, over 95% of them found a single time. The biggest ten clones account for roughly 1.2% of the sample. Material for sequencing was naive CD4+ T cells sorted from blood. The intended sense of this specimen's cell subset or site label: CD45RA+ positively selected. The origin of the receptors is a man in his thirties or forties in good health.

CDR3: CASSLRADDEQFF. As DNA, the CDR3 is TGTGCCAGCAGCCTCAGAGCGGACGATGAGCAGTTCTTC. V and J are TRBV7-3 and TRBJ2-1; the D gene is possibly TRBD2 (5 bases). Germline-derived CDR1 and CDR2 are SGHTA and FQGTGA. Trimming stripped 5 bases from V and 8 bases from J, with 13 bases between. The CDR3 is made up of 13 amino acids.

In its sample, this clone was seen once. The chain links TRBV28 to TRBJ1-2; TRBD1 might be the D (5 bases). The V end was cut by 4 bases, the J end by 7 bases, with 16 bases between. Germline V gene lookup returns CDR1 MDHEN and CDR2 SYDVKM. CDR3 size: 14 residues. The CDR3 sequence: CASSSTGSGVGYTF. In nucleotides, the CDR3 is TGTGCCAGCAGTTCTACAGGATCTGGGGTTGGCTACACCTTC.

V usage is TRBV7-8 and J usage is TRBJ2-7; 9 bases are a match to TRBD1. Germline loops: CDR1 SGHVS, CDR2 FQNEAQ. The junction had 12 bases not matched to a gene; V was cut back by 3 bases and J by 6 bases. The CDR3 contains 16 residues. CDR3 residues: CASSFSPPGQGPEQYF. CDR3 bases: TGTGCCAGCAGCTTTTCCCCGCCGGGACAGGGTCCCGAGCAGTACTTC.

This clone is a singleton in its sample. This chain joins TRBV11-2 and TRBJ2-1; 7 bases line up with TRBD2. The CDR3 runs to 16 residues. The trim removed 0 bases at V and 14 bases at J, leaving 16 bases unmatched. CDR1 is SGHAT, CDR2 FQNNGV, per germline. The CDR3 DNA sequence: TGTGCCAGCAGCTTAGAAGCGACGAGGAGCGGGGAAGGGAAGTTCTTC. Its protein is CASSLEATRSGEGKFF. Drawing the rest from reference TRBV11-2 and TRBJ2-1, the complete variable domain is EAGVAQSPRYKIIEKRQSVAFWCNPISGHATLYWYQQILGQGPKLLIQFQNNGVVDDSQLPKDRFSAERLKGVDSTLKIQPAKLEDSAVYLCASSLEATRSGEGKFFGPGTRLTVL.

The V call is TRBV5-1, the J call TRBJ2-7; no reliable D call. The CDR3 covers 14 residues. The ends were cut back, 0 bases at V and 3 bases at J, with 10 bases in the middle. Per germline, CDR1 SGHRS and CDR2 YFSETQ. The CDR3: CASSLGLIYYEQYF. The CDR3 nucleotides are TGCGCCAGCAGCTTGGGGCTGATCTACTACGAGCAGTACTTC.

The DNA of the CDR3 is TGTGCCAGCAGCTTGGGCGGACTAGCGGGAGGGCCGAATACGCAGTATTTT. It translates to CASSLGGLAGGPNTQYF. The gene calls are TRBV5-5 and TRBJ2-3; the match to TRBD2 covers 15 bases. Germline loops: CDR1 SGHKS, CDR2 YYEKEE (reference sequence). The CDR3 runs 17 residues. V was clipped by 0 bases and J by 7 bases; unmatched bases: 6.

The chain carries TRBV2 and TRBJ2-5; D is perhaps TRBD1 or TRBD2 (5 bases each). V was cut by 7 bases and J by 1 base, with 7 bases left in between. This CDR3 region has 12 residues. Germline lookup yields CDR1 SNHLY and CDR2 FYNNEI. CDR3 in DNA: TGTGCCAGCATGGGGGTCCAAGAGACCCAGTACTTC. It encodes CASMGVQETQYF.

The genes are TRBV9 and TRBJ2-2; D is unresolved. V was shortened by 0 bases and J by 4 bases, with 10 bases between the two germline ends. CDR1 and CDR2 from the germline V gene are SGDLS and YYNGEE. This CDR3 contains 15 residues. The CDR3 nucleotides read TGTGCCAGCAGCGTAGCGGCAGCCTCCACCGGGGAGCTGTTTTTT. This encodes CASSVAAASTGELFF.

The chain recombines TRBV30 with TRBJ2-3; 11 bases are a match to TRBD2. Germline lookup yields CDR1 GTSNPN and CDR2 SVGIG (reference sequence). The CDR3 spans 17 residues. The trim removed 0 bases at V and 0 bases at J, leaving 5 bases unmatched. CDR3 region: CAWSVSRTSGSTDTQYF. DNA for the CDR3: TGTGCCTGGAGTGTGAGTCGGACTAGCGGGAGCACAGATACGCAGTATTTT.

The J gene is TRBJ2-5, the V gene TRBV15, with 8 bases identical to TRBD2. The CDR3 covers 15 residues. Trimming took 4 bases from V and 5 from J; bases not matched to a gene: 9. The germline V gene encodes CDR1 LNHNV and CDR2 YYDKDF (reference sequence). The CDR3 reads CATSMKLTSAETQYF. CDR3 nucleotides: TGTGCCACCAGCATGAAATTGACTAGCGCGGAGACCCAGTACTTC.

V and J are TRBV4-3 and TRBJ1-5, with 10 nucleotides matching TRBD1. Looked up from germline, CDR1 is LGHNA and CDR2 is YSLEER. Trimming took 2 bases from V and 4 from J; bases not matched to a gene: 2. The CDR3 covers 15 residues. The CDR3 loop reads CASSQRTGGNQPQHF. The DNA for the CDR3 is TGCGCCAGCAGCCAAAGGACAGGGGGGAATCAGCCCCAGCATTTT.

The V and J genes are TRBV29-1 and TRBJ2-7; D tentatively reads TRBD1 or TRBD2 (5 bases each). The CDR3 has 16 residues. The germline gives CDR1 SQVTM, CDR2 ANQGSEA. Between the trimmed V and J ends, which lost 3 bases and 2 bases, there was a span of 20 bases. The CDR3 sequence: CSVESTGRWGTYEQYF. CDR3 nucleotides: TGCAGCGTTGAGTCTACGGGACGTTGGGGGACCTACGAGCAGTACTTC.

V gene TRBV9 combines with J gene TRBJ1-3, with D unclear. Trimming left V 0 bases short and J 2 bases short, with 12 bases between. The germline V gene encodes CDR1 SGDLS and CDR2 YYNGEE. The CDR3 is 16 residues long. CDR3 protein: CASSVVEGSAGNTIYF. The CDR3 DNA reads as TGTGCCAGCAGCGTAGTCGAGGGATCGGCTGGAAACACCATATATTTT.

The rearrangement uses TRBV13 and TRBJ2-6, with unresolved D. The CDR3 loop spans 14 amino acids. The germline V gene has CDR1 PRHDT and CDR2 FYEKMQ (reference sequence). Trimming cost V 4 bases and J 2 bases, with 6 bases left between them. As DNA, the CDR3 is TGTGCCAGCAGCTCACGAACTGGGGCCAACGTCCTGACTTTC. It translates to CASSSRTGANVLTF.

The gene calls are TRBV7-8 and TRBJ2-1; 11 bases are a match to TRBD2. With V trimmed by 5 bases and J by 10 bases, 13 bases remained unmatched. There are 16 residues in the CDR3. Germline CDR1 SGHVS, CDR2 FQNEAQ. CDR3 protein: CASSLGRLAGGEEQFF. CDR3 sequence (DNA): TGTGCCAGCAGCCTCGGGAGGTTAGCGGGAGGGGAGGAGCAGTTCTTC. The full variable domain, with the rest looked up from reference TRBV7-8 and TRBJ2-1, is GAGVSQSPRYKVAKRGQDVALRCDPISGHVSLFWYQQALGQGPEFLTYFQNEAQLDKSGLPSDRFFAERPEGSVSTLKIQRTQQEDSAVYLCASSLGRLAGGEEQFFGPGTRLTVL.

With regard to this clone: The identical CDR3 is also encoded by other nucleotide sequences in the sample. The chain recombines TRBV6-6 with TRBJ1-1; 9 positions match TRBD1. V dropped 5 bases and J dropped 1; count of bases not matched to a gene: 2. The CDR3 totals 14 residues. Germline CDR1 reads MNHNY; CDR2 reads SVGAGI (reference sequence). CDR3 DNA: TGTGCCAGCAGTCGGGGACAGGGGAACACTGAAGCTTTCTTT. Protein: CASSRGQGNTEAFF.

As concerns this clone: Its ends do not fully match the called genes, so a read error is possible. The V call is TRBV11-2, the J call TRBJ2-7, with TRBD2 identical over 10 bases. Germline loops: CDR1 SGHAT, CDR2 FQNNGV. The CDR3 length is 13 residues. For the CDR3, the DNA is TGTGCCAGCAGCCCAACAGGGCTAGCGGGAGAATCCTTC. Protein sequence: CASSPTGLAGESF. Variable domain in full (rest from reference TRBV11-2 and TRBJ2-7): EAGVAQSPRYKIIEKRQSVAFWCNPISGHATLYWYQQILGQGPKLLIQFQNNGVVDDSQLPKDRFSAERLKGVDSTLKIQPAKLEDSAVYLCASSPTGLAGESFGPGTRLTVT.

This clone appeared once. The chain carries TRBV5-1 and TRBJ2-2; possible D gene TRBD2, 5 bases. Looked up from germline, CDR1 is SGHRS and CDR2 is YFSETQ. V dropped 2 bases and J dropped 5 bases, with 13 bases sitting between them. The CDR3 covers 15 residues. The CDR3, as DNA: TGCGCCAGCAGCTTACCTCCGGGAAGGACCGGGGAGCTGTTTTTT. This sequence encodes CASSLPPGRTGELFF.

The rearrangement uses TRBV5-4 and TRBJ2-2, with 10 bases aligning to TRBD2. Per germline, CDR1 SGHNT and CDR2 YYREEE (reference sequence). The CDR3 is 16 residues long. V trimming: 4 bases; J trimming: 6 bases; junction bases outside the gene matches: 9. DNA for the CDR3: TGTGCCAGCAGCCCGCCCGGACTAGCGGAGGCCGGGGAGCTGTTTTTT. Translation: CASSPPGLAEAGELFF.

The CDR3 sequence is CASSPAASVTYEQYF. In nucleotides, the CDR3 is TGCGCCAGCAGCCCGGCGGCTAGCGTTACCTACGAGCAGTACTTC. The chain has TRBV4-3 and TRBJ2-7; D might be TRBD2 (6 bases). The germline gives CDR1 LGHNA, CDR2 YSLEER. The CDR3 sequence is 15 residues long. The germline V and J ends were trimmed by 4 bases and 2 bases, with 15 bases remaining between them.

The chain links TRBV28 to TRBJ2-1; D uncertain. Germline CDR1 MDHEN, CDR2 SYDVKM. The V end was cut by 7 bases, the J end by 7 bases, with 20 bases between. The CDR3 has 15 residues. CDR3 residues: CASTPTQGLGNEQFF. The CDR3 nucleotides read TGTGCCAGCACTCCCACCCAAGGCCTGGGAAATGAGCAGTTCTTC.

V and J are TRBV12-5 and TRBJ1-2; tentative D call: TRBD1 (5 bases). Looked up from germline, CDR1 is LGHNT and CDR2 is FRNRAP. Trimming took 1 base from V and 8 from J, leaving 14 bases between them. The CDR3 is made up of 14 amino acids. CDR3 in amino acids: CASGLGTGRYGYTF. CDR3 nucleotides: TGTGCTAGTGGTTTGGGTACGGGGCGGTACGGCTACACCTTC.

This chain's CDR3 is CASSSPGTYSNQPQHF. CDR3 DNA sequence: TGTGCCAGCAGCTCGCCCGGGACCTATAGCAATCAGCCCCAGCATTTT. The chain has TRBV5-5 and TRBJ1-5, with D possibly TRBD1 on 5 matching bases. The CDR3 covers 16 residues. Trimming removed 3 bases from V and 0 bases from J, with 13 bases in between. In germline, CDR1 is SGHKS, CDR2 YYEKEE (reference sequence).

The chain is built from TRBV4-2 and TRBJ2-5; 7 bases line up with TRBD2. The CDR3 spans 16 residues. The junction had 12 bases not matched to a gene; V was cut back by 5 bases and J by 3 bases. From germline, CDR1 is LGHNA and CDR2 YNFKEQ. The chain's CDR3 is CASSSRGGNTEETQYF. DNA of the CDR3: TGTGCCAGCAGCTCCCGCGGGGGTAATACCGAAGAGACCCAGTACTTC.

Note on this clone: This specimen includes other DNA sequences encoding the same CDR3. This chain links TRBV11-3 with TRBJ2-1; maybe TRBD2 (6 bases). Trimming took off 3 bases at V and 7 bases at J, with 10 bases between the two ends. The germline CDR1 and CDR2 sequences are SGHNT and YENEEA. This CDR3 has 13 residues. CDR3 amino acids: CASSLNLANEQFF. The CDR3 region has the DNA TGTGCCAGCAGCTTGAACCTAGCGAATGAGCAGTTCTTC. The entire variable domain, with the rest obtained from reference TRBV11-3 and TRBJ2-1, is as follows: EAGVVQSPRYKIIEKKQPVAFWCNPISGHNTLYWYLQNLGQGPELLIRYENEEAVDDSQLPKDRFSAERLKGVDSTLKIQPAELGDSAVYLCASSLNLANEQFFGPGTRLTVL.

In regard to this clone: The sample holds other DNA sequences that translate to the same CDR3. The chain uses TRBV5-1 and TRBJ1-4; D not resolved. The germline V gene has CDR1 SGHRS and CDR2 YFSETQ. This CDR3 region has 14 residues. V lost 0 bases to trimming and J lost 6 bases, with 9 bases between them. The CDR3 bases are TGCGCCAGCAGCTTGGATCGGTCGGATGAAAAACTGTTTTTT. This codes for CASSLDRSDEKLFF.